Listed here are 23 T cell receptor beta chains from one sample, sequenced in a study of T cell responses to AZD1222 COVID-19 vaccine (dated by TCRdb to about 2021). The library was obtained by the immunoSEQ multiplex PCR assay. In TCRdb, the immuneACCESS table is reduced to in-frame sequences with V and J assigned. These tables do not hold every clone; where another copy was compared, an unresolved V gene accounts for under half, and the others remain unexplained. Recorded for this sample are around 150,000 clones; about 87% of them occurred a single time. Under 2% of the sample comes from the top ten. The sample's time point, from its label and the paper: baseline before first vaccination. The sequencing used peripheral blood, collected on day 0 of AZD1222 vaccination. These receptors all come from an adult in good health.

The chain couples TRBV7-6 to TRBJ2-5, with D possibly matching TRBD1 (6 bases). Trimming stripped 2 bases from V and 5 bases from J, with 12 bases between. CDR1 SGHVS and CDR2 FNYEAQ come from the germline V gene. This CDR3 is built from 14 residues. In DNA, the CDR3 is TGTGCCAGCAGCTTACAAGGGGGATGGGAGACCCAGTACTTC. Protein sequence: CASSLQGGWETQYF.

V gene TRBV6-6 combines with J gene TRBJ1-1; D call uncertain. Trimming shortened V by 6 bases and J by 10 bases, and 15 bases separated the two germline ends. The CDR3 contains 12 residues. Germline loops: CDR1 MNHNY, CDR2 SVGAGI (reference sequence). The CDR3: CASSHPLNGAFF. In DNA, the CDR3 is TGTGCCAGCAGCCACCCTCTAAATGGAGCTTTCTTT.

This CDR3 reads CATSRVGGNEQFF. The CDR3, as DNA: TGTGCCACCAGCAGAGTTGGGGGCAATGAGCAGTTCTTC. The chain links TRBV15 to TRBJ2-1, with D possibly being TRBD1 or TRBD2 (5 bases each). Trimming shortened V by 1 base and J by 6 bases, and 7 bases separated the two germline ends. This CDR3 has 13 residues. The V gene's germline CDR1 is LNHNV and CDR2 YYDKDF (reference sequence).

The genes are TRBV3-1 (or the pseudogene TRBV3-2) and TRBJ2-1, with TRBD2 matching over 8 bases. V dropped 2 bases and J dropped 5; count of bases not matched to a gene: 11. The germline CDR1 and CDR2 sequences are LGHDT and YNNKEL (reference sequence). This CDR3 region has 17 residues. CDR3 coding DNA: TGTGCCAGCAGCCAATTCCCAAGTCTAGCGGGTGACAATGAGCAGTTCTTC. Amino acids: CASSQFPSLAGDNEQFF.

This clone was seen a single time. The chain uses TRBV19 and TRBJ1-1; 7 bases are a match to TRBD1. Unmatched junction bases numbered 6, after V lost 3 bases and J lost 5 bases. The V gene's germline CDR1 is LNHDA and CDR2 SQIVND (reference sequence). The CDR3 contains 14 residues. The DNA for the CDR3 is TGTGCCAGTAGTATCAAGGGGGCGCTGACTGAAGCTTTCTTT. This translates into CASSIKGALTEAFF.

The V call is TRBV6-5, the J call TRBJ2-7, with D unresolved. The CDR3 consists of 15 residues. Trimming left V 6 bases short and J 4 bases short, with 19 bases between. Germline V gene sequence: CDR1 MNHEY, CDR2 SVGAGI. The CDR3 spells CASSPGPSLQYEQYF. The CDR3 bases are TGTGCCAGCAGCCCCGGGCCGTCACTTCAGTACGAGCAGTACTTC.

This clone was detected only once. The chain employs TRBV7-2 and TRBJ2-5; D gene uncertain. The CDR3 length is 10 residues. CDR1 and CDR2 from the germline V gene are SGHTA and FQGNSA. The CDR3 loop is CGVGQETQYF. DNA for the CDR3: TGTGGGGTGGGGCAAGAGACCCAGTACTTC.

The chain is built from TRBV6-5 and TRBJ2-1, with 7 positions matching TRBD2. Germline V gives CDR1 MNHEY, CDR2 SVGAGI. V lost 6 bases to trimming and J lost 0 bases; unmatched junction nucleotides: 2. This CDR3 region has 14 residues. CDR3 in amino acids: CASSGEGSYNEQFF. CDR3 DNA sequence: TGTGCCAGCAGCGGGGAGGGCTCCTACAATGAGCAGTTCTTC.

V is TRBV7-2 and J is TRBJ1-3; 11 nucleotides align to TRBD1. The germline CDR1 and CDR2 sequences are SGHTA and FQGNSA. This CDR3 has 17 residues. V lost 5 bases, J lost 3 bases, and 9 bases stayed unmatched. For the CDR3, the DNA is TGTGCCAGCAGCATAGAAGGACAGGGGGCGTTTGGAAACACCATATATTTT. It is translated as CASSIEGQGAFGNTIYF.

This clone was counted only a few times. The chain is built from TRBV3-1 (or the pseudogene TRBV3-2) and TRBJ1-2; D gene uncertain. CDR1 is LGHDT, CDR2 YNNKEL, per germline (reference sequence). V was cut by 4 bases and J by 2 bases, with 14 bases left in between. The length of the CDR3 is 15 residues. The CDR3 DNA follows: TGTGCCAGCAGCCTTTCAGGTCCTCCCAACTATGGCTACACCTTC. Its translation is CASSLSGPPNYGYTF.

DNA for the CDR3: TGTGCCAGCAGTCACGGACTAGCGGGGGGGCCAGGGGAGACCCAGTACTTC. It codes for CASSHGLAGGPGETQYF. J is TRBJ2-5 and V is TRBV6-6, with 15 bases lining up with TRBD2. The J segment lost 5 bases and the V segment lost 5 bases, leaving 9 bases of the junction unmatched. This CDR3 has 17 amino acids. The germline CDR1 and CDR2 sequences are MNHNY and SVGAGI (reference sequence).

The gene calls are TRBV6-2 or TRBV6-3 and TRBJ1-2; no clear D. CDR1 is MNHEY, CDR2 SVGEGT, per germline. Trimming removed 6 bases at V and 6 bases at J, with 23 bases between. The CDR3 consists of 16 residues. The CDR3 loop is CASSPNYNRQRDGYTF. The CDR3 coding sequence is TGTGCCAGCAGCCCTAATTACAACCGACAAAGGGATGGCTACACCTTC.

V gene TRBV6-5 combines with J gene TRBJ1-2; possible D gene TRBD1, 5 bases. The ends were cut back, 6 bases at V and 1 base at J, with 15 bases in the middle. The germline gives CDR1 MNHEY, CDR2 SVGAGI. This CDR3 has 15 residues. This CDR3 reads CASSSTRDGNYGYTF. CDR3 coding DNA: TGTGCCAGCAGCTCGACCCGGGACGGTAACTATGGCTACACCTTC.

This sequence joins TRBV3-1 (or the pseudogene TRBV3-2) and TRBJ1-4, with 7 nucleotides matching TRBD1. Germline loops: CDR1 LGHDT, CDR2 YNNKEL (reference sequence). This CDR3 comprises 16 residues. J gave up 10 bases and V 1 base, and 12 bases lay outside the gene matches. The CDR3 sequence is CASSQATYRGDGKLFF. The CDR3 DNA follows: TGTGCCAGCAGCCAAGCCACCTACAGGGGAGACGGAAAACTGTTTTTT.

This clone appeared a single time. The V and J genes are TRBV6-5 and TRBJ1-3; D is undetermined. Looked up from germline, CDR1 is MNHEY and CDR2 is SVGAGI. The CDR3 runs 15 residues. Trimming took 8 bases from V and 0 from J, leaving 14 bases between them. This CDR3 is CASGIAEYSGNTIYF. CDR3 bases: TGTGCCAGCGGAATCGCGGAATACTCTGGAAACACCATATATTTT.

The chain links TRBV2 to TRBJ2-2, with unresolved D. Trimming cost V 4 bases and J 6 bases, with 15 bases left between them. The CDR3 is 15 amino acids. Germline V lookup: CDR1 SNHLY, CDR2 FYNNEI. CDR3 protein: CASSVGQKWAGELFF. CDR3 bases: TGTGCCAGCAGTGTCGGGCAGAAGTGGGCCGGGGAGCTGTTTTTT.

V usage is TRBV10-2 and J usage is TRBJ1-3; D possibly corresponds to TRBD1 (5 bases). Trimming removed 4 bases at V and 0 bases at J, with 13 bases between. Germline CDR1 and CDR2: WSHSY and SAAADI. This CDR3 contains 16 residues. CDR3 residues: CASSGEDKSSGNTIYF. The CDR3 DNA sequence: TGCGCCAGCAGTGGGGAGGACAAATCCTCTGGAAACACCATATATTTT.

V gene TRBV9 combines with J gene TRBJ1-1, with D hard to call. Trimming stripped 0 bases from V and 1 base from J, with 7 bases between. Germline V gene lookup returns CDR1 SGDLS and CDR2 YYNGEE. The CDR3 has 14 amino acids. This chain's CDR3 is CASSVDIANTEAFF. In DNA form, the CDR3 reads TGTGCCAGCAGCGTAGATATAGCGAACACTGAAGCTTTCTTT.

The chain links TRBV4-1 to TRBJ2-3; 12 bases are a match to TRBD2. The CDR3 is 17 amino acids. Germline V gene lookup returns CDR1 MGHRA and CDR2 YSYEKL. V was clipped by 1 base and J by 4 bases; unmatched bases: 6. CDR3 in DNA: TGCGCCAGCAGCCAAGCACCCCTAGCGGGAGGGTCAGATACGCAGTATTTT. As protein: CASSQAPLAGGSDTQYF.

A few counts support this clone. The chain recombines TRBV4-2 with TRBJ2-7, with 7 positions matching TRBD1. V dropped 1 base and J dropped 0; count of bases not matched to a gene: 6. The CDR3 is 16 amino acids. Germline values: CDR1 LGHNA, CDR2 YNFKEQ. In DNA form, the CDR3 reads TGTGCCAGCAGCCAAGCGTCGACAGGGAGCTCCTACGAGCAGTACTTC. Protein product: CASSQASTGSSYEQYF.

The rearrangement links TRBV2 to TRBJ2-7; D not certain. This CDR3 region has 11 residues. Germline CDR1 SNHLY, CDR2 FYNNEI. V was shortened by 6 bases and J by 4 bases, with 7 bases between the two germline ends. CDR3: CASRGIYEQYF. CDR3 DNA: TGTGCCAGCAGAGGAATTTACGAGCAGTACTTC.

This clone was seen at least ten times. The J gene is TRBJ1-1, the V gene TRBV29-1, with D maybe TRBD1 (5 bases). The CDR3 loop spans 14 amino acids. Germline V gene sequence: CDR1 SQVTM, CDR2 ANQGSEA. The V end was cut by 0 bases, the J end by 3 bases, with 11 bases between. CDR3 bases: TGCAGCGTTGAAGAAGGTCGGGGGGACACTGAAGCTTTCTTT. Translated, it gives CSVEEGRGDTEAFF.

The CDR3 nucleotides read TGTGCCAGTAGTTGGGGGACGGACCGGGGCTACACCTTC. Protein sequence: CASSWGTDRGYTF. The chain recombines TRBV19 with TRBJ1-2; D might be TRBD1 (5 bases). Germline CDR1 is LNHDA and CDR2 is SQIVND (reference sequence). The CDR3 has 13 amino acids. Trimming pared 5 bases from V and 8 bases from J, leaving 15 bases between. The full variable domain, completed using reference TRBV19 and TRBJ1-2, is DGGITQSPKYLFRKEGQNVTLSCEQNLNHDAMYWYRQDPGQGLRLIYYSQIVNDFQKGDIAEGYSVSREKKESFPLTVTSAQKNPTAFYLCASSWGTDRGYTFGSGTRLTVV.